Below are 29 T cell receptor beta chains sequenced from a single sample in a study of blood T cell repertoires in COVID-19. Only in-frame clones appear in the TCRdb table, and some are missing; sequencing was by immunoSEQ multiplex PCR. Here the sample spans 40,000 to 55,000 clones, 91% being singletons. Sequenced: peripheral blood. Receptors were obtained from a man between 65 and 80 years old with active COVID-19.

This sequence joins TRBV6-1 and TRBJ1-3; 9 nucleotides agree with TRBD1. V dropped 4 bases and J dropped 2; count of bases not matched to a gene: 6. Germline V gives CDR1 MNHNS, CDR2 SASEGT. The length of the CDR3 is 16 residues. CDR3 residues: CASSGLQGAPGNTIYF. The CDR3, as DNA: TGTGCCAGCAGTGGACTACAGGGGGCCCCTGGAAACACCATATATTTT.

The chain links TRBV6-5 to TRBJ1-3; TRBD1 matches at 12 bases. Germline V gene data show CDR1 as MNHEY and CDR2 as SVGAGI. The CDR3 spans 14 residues. V lost 4 bases, J lost 7 bases, and 2 bases stayed unmatched. CDR3 loop: CASSLGQGANTIYF. The CDR3 DNA reads as TGTGCCAGCAGTTTGGGACAGGGGGCGAACACCATATATTTT.

This clone was observed a few times. The V gene is TRBV19, the J gene TRBJ1-6; D remains ambiguous. V was pared by 6 bases and J by 4 bases, with 10 bases between. Germline V lookup: CDR1 LNHDA, CDR2 SQIVND (reference sequence). The CDR3 spans 14 residues. CDR3 protein: CASRRADYNSPLHF. In DNA, the CDR3 is TGTGCCAGTAGGAGAGCGGATTATAATTCACCCCTCCACTTT.

Only one count was recorded for this clone. J is TRBJ1-2 and V is TRBV12-3 or TRBV12-4, with D possibly TRBD1 on 5 matching bases. This CDR3 comprises 13 residues. V lost 2 bases and J lost 8, with 12 bases in between. For the CDR3, the DNA is TGTGCCAGCAGTTTATCCGGGGCGGGGGGCTACACCTTC. Translated: CASSLSGAGGYTF.

V is TRBV5-1 and J is TRBJ2-3, with TRBD2 identical over 13 bases. Germline assignment: CDR1 SGHRS and CDR2 YFSETQ. The CDR3 has 17 residues. After removal of 4 bases from V and 5 bases from J, the junction contained 10 bases not matched to a gene. CDR3 protein: CASSRYGTSGEVDTQYF. Here the CDR3 DNA reads TGCGCCAGCAGCAGATACGGGACTAGCGGGGAGGTAGATACGCAGTATTTT.

The chain has TRBV6-5 and TRBJ1-2, with D possibly being TRBD1 (6 bases). V lost 2 bases to trimming and J lost 3 bases, with 10 bases between them. The CDR3 contains 14 residues. Germline CDR1 is MNHEY and CDR2 is SVGAGI. The CDR3 loop reads CASSYAGADYGYTF. CDR3 in DNA: TGTGCCAGCAGTTACGCAGGGGCTGACTATGGCTACACCTTC.

The chain couples TRBV5-1 to TRBJ2-3; D possibly corresponds to TRBD1 (6 bases). Trimming cost V 0 bases and J 7 bases, with 9 bases left between them. The CDR3 consists of 13 residues. Germline CDR1 SGHRS, CDR2 YFSETQ. The CDR3 is CASSLGGLNTQYF. DNA for the CDR3: TGCGCCAGCAGCTTGGGGGGGCTAAATACGCAGTATTTT.

The chain has TRBV19 and TRBJ2-7; 10 bases are a match to TRBD1. Germline V gene data show CDR1 as LNHDA and CDR2 as SQIVND (reference sequence). There are 16 residues in the CDR3. V lost 4 bases, J lost 4 bases, and 10 bases stayed unmatched. The CDR3 DNA sequence: TGTGCCAGTAGTACTATCCCGGGACAGGGGCGTTACGAGCAGTACTTC. It specifies CASSTIPGQGRYEQYF.

The chain is built from TRBV25-1 and TRBJ2-5; TRBD2 matches 10 bases. Germline loops: CDR1 MGHDK, CDR2 SYGVNS. V gave up 7 bases and J gave up 2 bases; unmatched junction bases: 7. This CDR3 has 15 residues. The CDR3 nucleotides are TGTGCCAGCAAGGGGACTAGCGTACTACAAGAGACCCAGTACTTC. It specifies CASKGTSVLQETQYF. The variable domain in full, completed from reference TRBV25-1 and TRBJ2-5, reads EADIYQTPRYLVIGTGKKITLECSQTMGHDKMYWYQQDPGMELHLIHYSYGVNSTEKGDLSSESTVSRIRTEHFPLTLESARPSHTSQYLCASKGTSVLQETQYFGPGTRLLVL.

The V and J genes are TRBV6-5 and TRBJ2-7; D possibly corresponds to TRBD1 (5 bases). Germline-derived CDR1 and CDR2 are MNHEY and SVGAGI. Trimming took 7 bases from V and 3 from J, leaving 13 bases between them. The CDR3 consists of 13 residues. The CDR3 loop reads CASIPGQGYEQYF. The CDR3 DNA reads TGTGCCAGCATCCCAGGTCAGGGCTACGAGCAGTACTTC.

The table lists this clone with a count of one. The rearrangement joins TRBV3-1 (or the pseudogene TRBV3-2) to TRBJ2-1, with 10 bases identical to TRBD1. Trimming cost V 4 bases and J 8 bases; bases outside gene matches: 8. The CDR3 runs to 15 residues. In germline, CDR1 is LGHDT, CDR2 YNNKEL (reference sequence). CDR3 sequence (DNA): TGTGCCAGCAGCCCCTGGACAGGGGGAAGGGATGAGCAGTTCTTC. Protein product: CASSPWTGGRDEQFF.

This chain connects TRBV27 to TRBJ1-4; D possibly corresponds to TRBD1 (5 bases). Germline CDR1 MNHEY, CDR2 SMNVEV (reference sequence). The length of the CDR3 is 16 residues. V lost 4 bases to trimming and J lost 0 bases, with 12 bases between them. The CDR3 spells CASSSRQHATNEKLFF. CDR3 coding DNA: TGTGCCAGCAGTTCGAGACAGCATGCAACTAATGAAAAACTGTTTTTT. Looking up the rest from reference TRBV27 and TRBJ1-4 gives the full variable domain: EAQVTQNPRYLITVTGKKLTVTCSQNMNHEYMSWYRQDPGLGLRQIYYSMNVEVTDKGDVPEGYKVSRKEKRNFPLILESPSPNQTSLYFCASSSRQHATNEKLFFGSGTQLSVL.

This clone came up once. This rearrangement joins TRBV6-2 or TRBV6-3 to TRBJ2-2; D gene uncertain. The germline CDR1 and CDR2 sequences are MNHEY and SVGEGT. This CDR3 contains 14 residues. The V and J ends lost 2 bases and 4 bases respectively, with 8 bases between them. The CDR3 region is CASSYTGGTGELFF. CDR3 DNA: TGTGCCAGCAGTTACACGGGTGGCACCGGGGAGCTGTTTTTT.

The chain recombines TRBV7-8 with TRBJ2-3, with 8 bases lining up with TRBD1. The CDR3 sequence is 16 residues long. The V segment lost 5 bases and the J segment 2 bases; nucleotides outside the gene matches: 9. Germline V gene data show CDR1 as SGHVS and CDR2 as FQNEAQ. The DNA for the CDR3 is TGTGCCAGCAGCCTAACCGGGACAGGACTCACAGATACGCAGTATTTT. Its protein product is CASSLTGTGLTDTQYF. The full variable domain, with the rest looked up from reference TRBV7-8 and TRBJ2-3, is GAGVSQSPRYKVAKRGQDVALRCDPISGHVSLFWYQQALGQGPEFLTYFQNEAQLDKSGLPSDRFFAERPEGSVSTLKIQRTQQEDSAVYLCASSLTGTGLTDTQYFGPGTRLTVL.

The rearrangement joins TRBV5-1 to TRBJ2-2, with 10 positions matching TRBD1. V shed 3 bases, J shed 7 bases, and the junction held 6 bases outside the gene matches. The germline V gene encodes CDR1 SGHRS and CDR2 YFSETQ. The CDR3 covers 15 residues. In DNA form, the CDR3 reads TGCGCCAGCAGCTCGGGACAGGGGAGGATCGGGGAGCTGTTTTTT. This codes for CASSSGQGRIGELFF.

The chain combines TRBV2 with TRBJ2-7; 11 nucleotides line up with TRBD2. The CDR3 sequence is 16 residues long. Trimming removed 6 bases from V and 0 bases from J; junction bases left unmatched: 7. CDR1 and CDR2 from the germline V gene are SNHLY and FYNNEI. In DNA form, the CDR3 reads TGTGCCAGCAGACTGAATAGCGGGGGGGGCTCCTACGAGCAGTACTTC. Its translation is CASRLNSGGGSYEQYF.

The genes are TRBV7-8 and TRBJ2-2, with 8 bases aligning to TRBD2. V dropped 3 bases and J dropped 4; count of bases not matched to a gene: 10. The CDR3 is 17 residues long. The germline V gene has CDR1 SGHVS and CDR2 FQNEAQ. DNA for the CDR3: TGTGCCAGCAGCTTTGGGGCAGCGGGGGTCTTCACCGGGGAGCTGTTTTTT. Translating it yields CASSFGAAGVFTGELFF.

This chain uses TRBV15 with TRBJ1-1; a possible D gene is TRBD1 (5 bases). This CDR3 has 16 residues. Between the trimmed V and J ends, which lost 1 base and 5 bases, there was a span of 17 bases. Germline V gene data show CDR1 as LNHNV and CDR2 as YYDKDF (reference sequence). CDR3 protein: CATSRVVGRGRTEAFF. The CDR3 DNA sequence: TGTGCCACCAGCAGAGTCGTGGGGAGGGGAAGGACTGAAGCTTTCTTT.

V and J are TRBV9 and TRBJ2-1; maybe TRBD1 (6 bases). CDR1 and CDR2 (germline): SGDLS, YYNGEE. Trimming took 2 bases from V and 5 from J, leaving 8 bases between them. The CDR3 totals 13 residues. The CDR3 here is CASSVHRDNEQFF. CDR3 nucleotides: TGTGCCAGCAGCGTCCACAGGGACAATGAGCAGTTCTTC.

The chain joins TRBV3-1 (or the pseudogene TRBV3-2) to TRBJ2-5; D is perhaps TRBD1 (6 bases). V lost 1 base and J 5 bases, leaving 14 bases between the germline ends. The CDR3 runs to 15 residues. Germline V CDR1 and CDR2: LGHDT, YNNKEL (reference sequence). CDR3 in DNA: TGTGCCAGCAGCCAAGTGGGGGCCACGGGGGAGACCCAGTACTTC. This encodes CASSQVGATGETQYF.

The V call is TRBV10-1, the J call TRBJ2-7; TRBD1 might be the D (6 bases). This CDR3 is built from 13 residues. V dropped 5 bases and J dropped 3 bases, with 11 bases sitting between them. From germline, CDR1 is WNHNN and CDR2 SYGVQD (reference sequence). The CDR3 protein is CASSPTGRYEQYF. As DNA, the CDR3 is TGCGCCAGCAGTCCGACAGGCCGCTACGAGCAGTACTTC.

This clone was counted only a few times. The genes are TRBV7-9 and TRBJ2-2; D not certain. The germline V and J ends were trimmed by 11 bases and 5 bases, with 15 bases remaining between them. Germline CDR1 and CDR2: SEHNR and FQNEAQ (reference sequence). The CDR3 runs 13 residues. The CDR3 DNA follows: TGTGCCCTCCTTTGGGTCAGGACCGGGGAGCTGTTTTTT. It encodes CALLWVRTGELFF. Complete variable domain (other parts from reference TRBV7-9 and TRBJ2-2): DTGVSQNPRHKITKRGQNVTFRCDPISEHNRLYWYRQTLGQGPEFLTYFQNEAQLEKSRLLSDRFSAERPKGSFSTLEIQRTEQGDSAMYLCALLWVRTGELFFGEGSRLTVL.

The chain carries TRBV4-2 and TRBJ1-2; 11 bases match TRBD1. CDR3 length: 15 amino acids. CDR1 and CDR2 (germline): LGHNA, YNFKEQ. V lost 0 bases, J lost 8 bases, and 5 bases stayed unmatched. The CDR3 is CASSQEGTGGRGYTF. CDR3 in DNA: TGTGCCAGCAGCCAAGAAGGGACAGGGGGTCGAGGCTACACCTTC.

The table lists this clone with a count of one. The rearrangement uses TRBV12-5 and TRBJ2-5; 7 positions agree with TRBD1. The CDR3 spans 15 residues. V gave up 10 bases and J gave up 2 bases; unmatched junction bases: 13. CDR1 is LGHNT and CDR2 is FRNRAP in the germline V gene. CDR3 loop: CATSAEGQYQETQYF. The CDR3 DNA sequence: TGTGCTACTTCGGCTGAGGGACAGTATCAAGAGACCCAGTACTTC.

The CDR3 sequence is CASSVHPDEGYGYTF. Here the CDR3 DNA reads TGTGCCAGCAGCGTACATCCTGATGAGGGCTATGGCTACACCTTC. The chain employs TRBV9 and TRBJ1-2; D unclear. This CDR3 comprises 15 residues. V was cut by 1 base and J by 4 bases, with 14 bases left in between. Germline V gene data show CDR1 as SGDLS and CDR2 as YYNGEE.

This clone was observed a few times. The chain couples TRBV5-8 to TRBJ1-5; D might be TRBD1 (6 bases). The germline V gene has CDR1 SGHTS and CDR2 YDEGEE. V was clipped by 3 bases and J by 7 bases, with 17 bases between them. The CDR3 contains 15 residues. CDR3 residues: CASSSGQKLGQPQHF. The CDR3 region has the DNA TGTGCCAGCAGCTCCGGACAGAAGCTTGGACAGCCCCAGCATTTT.

This chain links TRBV18 with TRBJ2-5, with D possibly matching TRBD2 (5 bases). The CDR3 totals 12 residues. Trimming cost V 6 bases and J 0 bases, with 5 bases left between them. Germline CDR1 KGHSH, CDR2 LQKENI. The CDR3 loop is CASSRDQETQYF. CDR3 nucleotide sequence: TGTGCCAGCTCGAGGGACCAAGAGACCCAGTACTTC.

The rearrangement joins TRBV5-1 to TRBJ1-3; D gene ambiguous. The CDR3 has 14 residues. V lost 5 bases to trimming and J lost 0 bases, with 9 bases between them. Per germline, CDR1 SGHRS and CDR2 YFSETQ. CDR3 sequence: CASSGGSSGNTIYF. The CDR3 DNA reads TGCGCCAGCAGTGGTGGGAGCTCTGGAAACACCATATATTTT.

The J gene is TRBJ2-7, the V gene TRBV7-2; a weak D match, TRBD2 (5 bases). Trimming pared 5 bases from V and 6 bases from J, leaving 20 bases between. Germline V gene sequence: CDR1 SGHTA, CDR2 FQGNSA. The CDR3 consists of 15 residues. CDR3 amino acids: CASSPAVNLGGEQYF. The CDR3, as DNA: TGTGCCAGCAGCCCGGCGGTTAACCTTGGAGGCGAGCAGTACTTC.